This is a list of T cell receptor beta chains from one sample in a study of a mutant IDH1 vaccine in newly diagnosed glioma. Repertoires were generated with immunoSEQ multiplex PCR, while TCRdb's copy carries only in-frame clones and drops some. The sample shows around 30,000 clones, about 87% of them seen only once. No antigen is known for these receptors. The source material was PBMCs, sampled from a glioma patient whose treatment included an IDH1 peptide vaccine. The source of these receptors is a woman in her 30s with glioma. Both conserved end residues are part of each CDR3. Fields, in order: clone size, J gene, V gene, CDR3 protein. Rows give clone size only sometimes, using once, few, many, or a class for an expanded clone.

clone_size: -
j_call: TRBJ2-7
v_call: TRBV5-4
cdr3_aa: CASSLGLAAGPYEQYF

clone_size: few
j_call: TRBJ2-3
v_call: TRBV7-9
cdr3_aa: CASGVATDTQYF

clone_size: -
j_call: TRBJ2-7
v_call: TRBV5-1
cdr3_aa: CASSLAPPLAGDGEQYF

clone_size: -
j_call: TRBJ1-1
v_call: TRBV9
cdr3_aa: CASSVSGNTEAFF

clone_size: -
j_call: TRBJ1-5
v_call: TRBV7-9
cdr3_aa: CASSLESTGNQPQHF

clone_size: -
j_call: TRBJ2-1
v_call: TRBV4-3
cdr3_aa: CASSQEIAYNEQFF

clone_size: -
j_call: TRBJ2-3
v_call: TRBV6-4
cdr3_aa: CASSIGDRDTDTQYF

clone_size: -
j_call: TRBJ1-5
v_call: TRBV19
cdr3_aa: CASSIARLIRQANQPQHF

clone_size: -
j_call: TRBJ2-7
v_call: TRBV5-1
cdr3_aa: CASSFGHGDRRYEQYF

clone_size: -
j_call: TRBJ1-3
v_call: TRBV25-1
cdr3_aa: CASSPPGSHSGNTIYF

clone_size: -
j_call: TRBJ2-2
v_call: TRBV5-6
cdr3_aa: CASSLGLTGELFF

clone_size: -
j_call: TRBJ2-3
v_call: TRBV7-9
cdr3_aa: CASSSPDTQYF

clone_size: once
j_call: TRBJ2-3
v_call: TRBV10-1
cdr3_aa: CASSDRLDFDTQYF

clone_size: -
j_call: TRBJ1-2
v_call: TRBV30
cdr3_aa: CAWSGRASRNYGYTF

clone_size: -
j_call: TRBJ1-6
v_call: TRBV19
cdr3_aa: CASSILGNSPLHF

clone_size: -
j_call: TRBJ2-5
v_call: TRBV9
cdr3_aa: CASSFLGGLQETQYF

clone_size: few
j_call: TRBJ2-4
v_call: TRBV29-1
cdr3_aa: CSAPGGPGESIQYF

clone_size: -
j_call: TRBJ1-1
v_call: TRBV9
cdr3_aa: CASSPQAARDTEAFF

clone_size: -
j_call: TRBJ1-5
v_call: TRBV7-2
cdr3_aa: CASSREHSPNQPQHF

clone_size: -
j_call: TRBJ2-1
v_call: TRBV6-6
cdr3_aa: CASSPGTSSLNEQFF

clone_size: once
j_call: TRBJ1-1
v_call: TRBV5-4
cdr3_aa: CASSLFHRGQDTEAFF

clone_size: once
j_call: TRBJ2-2
v_call: TRBV30
cdr3_aa: CAVQETGELFF

clone_size: -
j_call: TRBJ2-3
v_call: TRBV27
cdr3_aa: CASSATDTQYF

clone_size: -
j_call: TRBJ1-1
v_call: TRBV2
cdr3_aa: CASKPGQWTEAFF

clone_size: -
j_call: TRBJ2-7
v_call: TRBV5-4
cdr3_aa: CASSSPGYEQYF

clone_size: once
j_call: TRBJ2-7
v_call: TRBV4-1
cdr3_aa: CASSQGLAEQYF

clone_size: few
j_call: TRBJ2-7
v_call: TRBV7-9
cdr3_aa: CASSPFGSYEQYF

clone_size: -
j_call: TRBJ1-1
v_call: TRBV6-1
cdr3_aa: CASSESGGRPILNTEAFF

clone_size: -
j_call: TRBJ1-4
v_call: TRBV15
cdr3_aa: CATSRGTLNEKLFF

clone_size: -
j_call: TRBJ1-6
v_call: TRBV25-1
cdr3_aa: CASSHRGSANSPLHF

clone_size: -
j_call: TRBJ1-4
v_call: TRBV13
cdr3_aa: CASQARTVNEKLFF

clone_size: -
j_call: TRBJ2-1
v_call: TRBV5-4
cdr3_aa: CASSSLGGGGADEQFF

clone_size: -
j_call: TRBJ2-2
v_call: TRBV18
cdr3_aa: CASSPKGGNGTGELFF

clone_size: -
j_call: TRBJ1-2
v_call: TRBV27
cdr3_aa: CASSFQGARNYGYTF

clone_size: -
j_call: TRBJ2-3
v_call: TRBV15
cdr3_aa: CATSTDRAPVDTQYF

clone_size: -
j_call: TRBJ1-5
v_call: TRBV19
cdr3_aa: CASVRGGTGEQPQHF

clone_size: -
j_call: TRBJ2-2
v_call: TRBV2
cdr3_aa: CACALTNPVTGELFF

clone_size: -
j_call: TRBJ1-1
v_call: TRBV6-6
cdr3_aa: CASSGQHTEAFF

clone_size: -
j_call: TRBJ1-5
v_call: TRBV5-8
cdr3_aa: CASSFGQASNQPQHF

clone_size: -
j_call: TRBJ1-1
v_call: TRBV14
cdr3_aa: CASSQDSGTGLNTEAFF

clone_size: -
j_call: TRBJ1-2
v_call: TRBV6-1
cdr3_aa: CASQRDLTIYGYTF

clone_size: once
j_call: TRBJ2-2
v_call: TRBV5-4
cdr3_aa: CASSWGGGTNTGELFF

clone_size: once
j_call: TRBJ1-5
v_call: TRBV28
cdr3_aa: CASSLEGQKPQHF